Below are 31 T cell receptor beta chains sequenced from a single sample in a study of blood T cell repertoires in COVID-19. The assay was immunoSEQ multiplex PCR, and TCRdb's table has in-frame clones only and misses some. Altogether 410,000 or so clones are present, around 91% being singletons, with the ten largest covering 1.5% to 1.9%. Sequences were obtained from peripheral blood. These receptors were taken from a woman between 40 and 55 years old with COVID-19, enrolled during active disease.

CDR3 loop: CASSVVGGFSEQFF. DNA of the CDR3: TGTGCCAGCAGCGTAGTGGGGGGATTTAGTGAGCAGTTCTTC. The chain links TRBV9 to TRBJ2-1, with a possible D match to TRBD2 (6 bases). Germline V gives CDR1 SGDLS, CDR2 YYNGEE. The CDR3 covers 14 residues. V was shortened by 0 bases and J by 9 bases, with 13 bases between the two germline ends.

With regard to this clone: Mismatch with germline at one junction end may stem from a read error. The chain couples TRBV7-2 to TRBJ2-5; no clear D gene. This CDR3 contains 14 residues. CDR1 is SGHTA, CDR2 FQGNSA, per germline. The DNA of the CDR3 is TGTGCCGGCAGCAGAGCTTGGGCTCAAGAGACCCAGTACTTC. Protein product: CAGSRAWAQETQYF.

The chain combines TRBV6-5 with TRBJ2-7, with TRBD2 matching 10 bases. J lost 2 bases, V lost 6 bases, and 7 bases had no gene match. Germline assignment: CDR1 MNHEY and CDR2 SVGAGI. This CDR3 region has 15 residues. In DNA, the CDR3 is TGTGCCAGCAGCCGTGAGACTAGCGGGCCCTACGAGCAGTACTTC. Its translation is CASSRETSGPYEQYF.

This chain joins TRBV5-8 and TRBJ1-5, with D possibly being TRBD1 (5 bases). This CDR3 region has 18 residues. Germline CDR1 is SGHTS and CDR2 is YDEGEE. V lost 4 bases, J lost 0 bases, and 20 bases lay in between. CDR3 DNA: TGTGCCAGCAGCCACGGACACAAGATTACATATAGCAATCAGCCCCAGCATTTT. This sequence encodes CASSHGHKITYSNQPQHF.

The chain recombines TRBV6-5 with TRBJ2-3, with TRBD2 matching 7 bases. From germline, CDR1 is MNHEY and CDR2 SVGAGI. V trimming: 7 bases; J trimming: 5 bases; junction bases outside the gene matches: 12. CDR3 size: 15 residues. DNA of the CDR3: TGTGCCAGCATGAGTGGGAGGGCCTTGGGAGATACGCAGTATTTT. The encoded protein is CASMSGRALGDTQYF.

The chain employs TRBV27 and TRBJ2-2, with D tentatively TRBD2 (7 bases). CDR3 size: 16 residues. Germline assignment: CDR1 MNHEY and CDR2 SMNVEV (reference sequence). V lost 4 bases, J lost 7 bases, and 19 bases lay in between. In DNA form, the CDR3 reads TGTGCCAGCAGTTCAAGGGGGACGGGGGGAGGCGGGGAGCTGTTTTTT. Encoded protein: CASSSRGTGGGGELFF.

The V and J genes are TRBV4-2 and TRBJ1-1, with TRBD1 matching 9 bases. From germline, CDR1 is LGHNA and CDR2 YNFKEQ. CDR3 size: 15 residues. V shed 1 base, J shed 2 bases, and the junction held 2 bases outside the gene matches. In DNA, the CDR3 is TGTGCCAGCAGCCAAGGGGACAGGGCTAACACTGAAGCTTTCTTT. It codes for CASSQGDRANTEAFF.

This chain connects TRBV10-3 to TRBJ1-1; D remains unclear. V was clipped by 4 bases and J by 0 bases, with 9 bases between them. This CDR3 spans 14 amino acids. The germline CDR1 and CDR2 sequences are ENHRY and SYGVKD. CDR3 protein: CAISGPQLNTEAFF. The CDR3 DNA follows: TGTGCCATCAGTGGTCCACAATTGAACACTGAAGCTTTCTTT.

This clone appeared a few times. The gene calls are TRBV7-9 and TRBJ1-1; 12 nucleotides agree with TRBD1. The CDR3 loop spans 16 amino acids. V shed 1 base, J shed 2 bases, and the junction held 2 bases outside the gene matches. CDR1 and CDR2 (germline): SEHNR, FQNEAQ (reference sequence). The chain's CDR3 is CASSLGDRGRNTEAFF. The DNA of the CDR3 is TGTGCCAGCAGCTTAGGGGACAGGGGGCGTAACACTGAAGCTTTCTTT.

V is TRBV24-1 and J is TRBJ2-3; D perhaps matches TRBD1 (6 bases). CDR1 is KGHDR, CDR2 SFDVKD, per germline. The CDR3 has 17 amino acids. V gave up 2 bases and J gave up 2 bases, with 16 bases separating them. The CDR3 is CATSDSWDILATDTQYF. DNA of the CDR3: TGTGCCACCAGTGATTCATGGGACATTTTGGCCACAGATACGCAGTATTTT.

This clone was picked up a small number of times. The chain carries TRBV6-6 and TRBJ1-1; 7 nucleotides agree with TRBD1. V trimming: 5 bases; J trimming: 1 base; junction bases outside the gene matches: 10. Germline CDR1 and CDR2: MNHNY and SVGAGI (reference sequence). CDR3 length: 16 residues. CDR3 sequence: CASSPQKGAPNTEAFF. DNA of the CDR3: TGTGCCAGCAGTCCTCAGAAGGGGGCTCCGAACACTGAAGCTTTCTTT.

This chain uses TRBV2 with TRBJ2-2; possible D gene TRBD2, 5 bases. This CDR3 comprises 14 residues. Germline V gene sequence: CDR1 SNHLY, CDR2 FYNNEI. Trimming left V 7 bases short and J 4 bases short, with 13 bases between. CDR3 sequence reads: CASNPNLATGELFF. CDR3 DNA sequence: TGTGCCAGCAACCCAAACCTAGCCACCGGGGAGCTGTTTTTT.

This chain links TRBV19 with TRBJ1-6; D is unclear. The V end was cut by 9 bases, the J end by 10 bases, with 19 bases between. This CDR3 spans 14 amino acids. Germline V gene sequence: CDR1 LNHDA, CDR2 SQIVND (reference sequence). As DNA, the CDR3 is TGTGCCAGCCGGCCGGACTCAACATACTCACCCCTCCACTTT. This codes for CASRPDSTYSPLHF.

In nucleotides, the CDR3 is TGTGCCAGCAGTTTAGAGGGAGGGGGCTACACCTTC. The encoded protein is CASSLEGGGYTF. V and J are TRBV12-3 or TRBV12-4 and TRBJ1-2; D ambiguous. This CDR3 has 12 residues. Between the trimmed V and J ends, which lost 1 base and 8 bases, there was a span of 8 bases.

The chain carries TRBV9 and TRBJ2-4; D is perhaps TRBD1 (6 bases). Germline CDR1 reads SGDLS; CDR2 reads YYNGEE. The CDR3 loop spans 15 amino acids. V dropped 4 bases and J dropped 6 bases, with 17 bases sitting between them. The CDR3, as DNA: TGTGCCAGCAGCATGGACAGTTCTCGTTCAAACATTCAGTACTTC. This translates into CASSMDSSRSNIQYF.

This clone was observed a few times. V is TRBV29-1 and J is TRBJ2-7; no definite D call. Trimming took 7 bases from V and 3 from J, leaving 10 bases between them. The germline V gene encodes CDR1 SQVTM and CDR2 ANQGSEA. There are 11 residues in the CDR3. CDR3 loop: CSATKNYEQYF. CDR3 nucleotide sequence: TGCAGCGCAACAAAAAACTACGAGCAGTACTTC.

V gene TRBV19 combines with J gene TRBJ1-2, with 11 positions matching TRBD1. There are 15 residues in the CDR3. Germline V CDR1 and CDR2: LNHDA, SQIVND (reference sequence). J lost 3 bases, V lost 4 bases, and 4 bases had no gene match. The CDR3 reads CASSSPGQGDYGYTF. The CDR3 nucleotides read TGTGCCAGTAGTAGCCCGGGACAGGGGGACTATGGCTACACCTTC.

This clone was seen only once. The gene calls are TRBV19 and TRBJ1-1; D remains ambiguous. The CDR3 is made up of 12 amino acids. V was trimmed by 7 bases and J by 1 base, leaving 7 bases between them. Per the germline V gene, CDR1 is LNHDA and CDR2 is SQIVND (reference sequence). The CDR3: CASMSKNTEAFF. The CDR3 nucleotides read TGTGCCAGTATGAGTAAGAACACTGAAGCTTTCTTT.

In nucleotides, the CDR3 is TGTGCCAGCAGTTTCAGACAGGGTAGGAAAAACATTCAGTACTTC. Amino acids: CASSFRQGRKNIQYF. The V gene is TRBV28, the J gene TRBJ2-4; 7 positions match TRBD1. Germline loops: CDR1 MDHEN, CDR2 SYDVKM. With 3 bases clipped from V and 4 bases from J, the junction kept 6 bases outside the gene matches. CDR3 length: 15 amino acids.

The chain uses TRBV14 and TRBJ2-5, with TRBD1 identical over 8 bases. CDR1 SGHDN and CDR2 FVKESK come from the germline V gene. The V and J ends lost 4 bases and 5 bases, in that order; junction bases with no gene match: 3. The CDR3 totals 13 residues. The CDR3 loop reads CASSPRQGETQYF. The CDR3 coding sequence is TGTGCCAGCAGCCCCCGACAGGGGGAGACCCAGTACTTC.

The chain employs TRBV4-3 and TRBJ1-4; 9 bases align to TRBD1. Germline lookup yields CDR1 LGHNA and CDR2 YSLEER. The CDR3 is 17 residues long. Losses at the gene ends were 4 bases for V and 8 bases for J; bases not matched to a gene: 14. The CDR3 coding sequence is TGCGCCAGCAGCCTAAATACAGGGGGCGCGGGCGGGGAAAAACTGTTTTTT. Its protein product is CASSLNTGGAGGEKLFF.

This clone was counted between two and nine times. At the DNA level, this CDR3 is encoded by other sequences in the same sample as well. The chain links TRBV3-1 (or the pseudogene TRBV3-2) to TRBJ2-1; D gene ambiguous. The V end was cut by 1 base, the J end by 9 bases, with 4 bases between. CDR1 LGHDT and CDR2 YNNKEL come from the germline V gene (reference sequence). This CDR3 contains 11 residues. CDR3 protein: CASSQGGEQFF. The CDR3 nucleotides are TGTGCCAGCAGCCAAGGAGGTGAGCAGTTCTTC.

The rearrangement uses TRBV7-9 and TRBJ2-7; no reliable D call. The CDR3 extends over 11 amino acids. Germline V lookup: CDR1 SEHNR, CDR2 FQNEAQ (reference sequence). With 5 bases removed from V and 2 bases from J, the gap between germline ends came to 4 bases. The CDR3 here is CASSRAYEQYF. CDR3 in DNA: TGTGCCAGCAGCCGCGCCTACGAGCAGTACTTC.

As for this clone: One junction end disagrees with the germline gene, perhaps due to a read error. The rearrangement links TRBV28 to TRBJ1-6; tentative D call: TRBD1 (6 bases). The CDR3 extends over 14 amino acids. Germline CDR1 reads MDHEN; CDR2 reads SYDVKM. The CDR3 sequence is CASSRTGMVSPPHF. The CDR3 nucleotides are TGTGCCAGCAGTCGTACAGGGATGGTTTCACCCCCCCACTTT. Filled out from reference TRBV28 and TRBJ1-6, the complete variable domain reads DVKVTQSSRYLVKRTGEKVFLECVQDMDHENMFWYRQDPGLGLRLIYFSYDVKMKEKGDIPEGYSVSREKKERFSLILESASTNQTSMYLCASSRTGMVSPPHFGNGTRLTVT.

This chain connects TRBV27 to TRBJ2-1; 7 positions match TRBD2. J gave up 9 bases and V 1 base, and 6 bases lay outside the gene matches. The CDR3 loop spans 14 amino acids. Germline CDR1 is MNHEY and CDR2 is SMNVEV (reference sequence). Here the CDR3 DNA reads TGTGCCAGCAGTTTATGGGAGGGCGTCGGTGAGCAGTTCTTC. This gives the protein CASSLWEGVGEQFF.

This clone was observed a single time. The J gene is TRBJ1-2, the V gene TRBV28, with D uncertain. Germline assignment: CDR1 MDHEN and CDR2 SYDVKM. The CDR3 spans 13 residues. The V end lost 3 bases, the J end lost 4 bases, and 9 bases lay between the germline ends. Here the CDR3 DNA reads TGTGCCAGCAGTTTTGCCAGGCTCTATGGCTACACCTTC. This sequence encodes CASSFARLYGYTF.

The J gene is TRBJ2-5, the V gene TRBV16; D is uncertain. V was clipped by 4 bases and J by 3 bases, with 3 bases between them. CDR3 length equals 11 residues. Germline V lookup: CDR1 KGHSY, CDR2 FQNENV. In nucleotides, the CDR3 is TGTGCCAGCAGCCCAAAAGAGACCCAGTACTTC. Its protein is CASSPKETQYF.

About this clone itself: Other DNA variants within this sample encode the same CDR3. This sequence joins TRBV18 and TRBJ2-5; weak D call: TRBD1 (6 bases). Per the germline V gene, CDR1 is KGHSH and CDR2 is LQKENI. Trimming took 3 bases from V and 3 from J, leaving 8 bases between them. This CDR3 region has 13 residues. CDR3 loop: CASSPNREETQYF. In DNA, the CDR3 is TGTGCCAGCTCACCTAACAGGGAAGAGACCCAGTACTTC.

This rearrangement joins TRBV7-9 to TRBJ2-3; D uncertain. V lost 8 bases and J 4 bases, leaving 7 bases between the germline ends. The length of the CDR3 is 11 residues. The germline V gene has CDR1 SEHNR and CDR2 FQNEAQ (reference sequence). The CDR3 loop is CASVLPDTQYF. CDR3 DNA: TGTGCCAGCGTACTCCCAGATACGCAGTATTTT.

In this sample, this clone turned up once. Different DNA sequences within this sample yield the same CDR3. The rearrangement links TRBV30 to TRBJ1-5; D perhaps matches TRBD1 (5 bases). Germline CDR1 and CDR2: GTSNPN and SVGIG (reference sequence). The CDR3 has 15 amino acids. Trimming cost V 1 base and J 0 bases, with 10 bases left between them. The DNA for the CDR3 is TGTGCCTGGAGTGAAGGGGCATATAGCAATCAGCCCCAGCATTTT. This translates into CAWSEGAYSNQPQHF.

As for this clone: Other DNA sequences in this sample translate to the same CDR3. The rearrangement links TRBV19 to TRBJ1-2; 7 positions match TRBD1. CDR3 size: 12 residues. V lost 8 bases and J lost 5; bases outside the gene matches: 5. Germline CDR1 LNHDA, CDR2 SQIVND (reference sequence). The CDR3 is CASLQGNYGYTF. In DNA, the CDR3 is TGTGCCAGTCTACAGGGGAATTATGGCTACACCTTC.